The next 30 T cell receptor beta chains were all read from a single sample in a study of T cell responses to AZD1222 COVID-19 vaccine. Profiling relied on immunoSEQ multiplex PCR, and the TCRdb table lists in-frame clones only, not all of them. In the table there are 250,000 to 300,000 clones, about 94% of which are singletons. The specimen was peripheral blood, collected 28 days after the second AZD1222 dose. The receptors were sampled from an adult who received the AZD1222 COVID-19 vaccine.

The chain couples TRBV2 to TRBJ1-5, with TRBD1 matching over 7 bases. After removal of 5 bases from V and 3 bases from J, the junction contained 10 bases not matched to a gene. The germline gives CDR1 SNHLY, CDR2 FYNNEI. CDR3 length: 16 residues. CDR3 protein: CASSRGTVKPNQPQHF. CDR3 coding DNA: TGTGCCAGCAGTCGAGGGACAGTGAAACCCAATCAGCCCCAGCATTTT.

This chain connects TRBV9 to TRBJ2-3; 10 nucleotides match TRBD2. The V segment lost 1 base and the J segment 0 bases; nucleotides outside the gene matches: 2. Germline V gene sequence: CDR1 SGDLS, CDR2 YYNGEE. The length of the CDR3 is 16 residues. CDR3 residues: CASSVLAGASTDTQYF. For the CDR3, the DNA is TGTGCCAGCAGCGTACTAGCGGGAGCTAGCACAGATACGCAGTATTTT.

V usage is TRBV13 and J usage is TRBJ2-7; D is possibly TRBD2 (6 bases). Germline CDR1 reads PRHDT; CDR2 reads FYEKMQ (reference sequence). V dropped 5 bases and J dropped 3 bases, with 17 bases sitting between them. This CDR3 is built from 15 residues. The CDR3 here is CASSLFRLGNYEQYF. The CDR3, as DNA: TGTGCCAGCAGCCTCTTTCGACTAGGAAACTACGAGCAGTACTTC.

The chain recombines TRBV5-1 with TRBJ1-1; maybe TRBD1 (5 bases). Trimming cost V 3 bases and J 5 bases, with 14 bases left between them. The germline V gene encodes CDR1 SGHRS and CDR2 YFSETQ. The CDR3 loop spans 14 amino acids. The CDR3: CASSSGTLGTEAFF. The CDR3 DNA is TGCGCCAGCAGCTCCGGGACTTTAGGAACTGAAGCTTTCTTT.

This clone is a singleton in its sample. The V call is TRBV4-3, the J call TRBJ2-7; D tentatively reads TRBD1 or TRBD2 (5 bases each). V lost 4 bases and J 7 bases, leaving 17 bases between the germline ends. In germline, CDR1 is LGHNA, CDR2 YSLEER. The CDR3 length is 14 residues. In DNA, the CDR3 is TGCGCCAGCAGCCCTCTGGCAGGGACGGGAGAGCAGTACTTC. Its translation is CASSPLAGTGEQYF.

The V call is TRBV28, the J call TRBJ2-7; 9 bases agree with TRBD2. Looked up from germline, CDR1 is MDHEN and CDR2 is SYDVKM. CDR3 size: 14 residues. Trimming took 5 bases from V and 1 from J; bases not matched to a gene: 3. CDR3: CASSTAGGSYEQYF. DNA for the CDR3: TGTGCCAGCAGTACAGCGGGGGGATCCTACGAGCAGTACTTC.

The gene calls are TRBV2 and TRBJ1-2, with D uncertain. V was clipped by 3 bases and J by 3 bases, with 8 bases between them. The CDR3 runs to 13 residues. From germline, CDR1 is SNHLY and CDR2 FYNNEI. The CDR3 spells CASSDLRDYGYTF. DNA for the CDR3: TGTGCCAGCAGTGACCTCCGCGACTATGGCTACACCTTC.

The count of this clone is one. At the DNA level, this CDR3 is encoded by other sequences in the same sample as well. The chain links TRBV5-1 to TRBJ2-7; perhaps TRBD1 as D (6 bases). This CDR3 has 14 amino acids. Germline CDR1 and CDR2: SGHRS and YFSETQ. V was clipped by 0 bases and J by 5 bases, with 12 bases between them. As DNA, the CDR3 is TGCGCCAGCAGCTTGGCACAGGGTATCGACGAGCAGTACTTC. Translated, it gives CASSLAQGIDEQYF.

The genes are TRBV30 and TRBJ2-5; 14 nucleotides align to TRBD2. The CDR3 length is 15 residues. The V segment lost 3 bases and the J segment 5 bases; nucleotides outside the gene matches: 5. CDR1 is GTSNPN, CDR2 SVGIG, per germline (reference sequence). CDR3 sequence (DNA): TGTGCCTGGAGCCGGGGACTAGCGGGGGACGAGACCCAGTACTTC. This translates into CAWSRGLAGDETQYF.

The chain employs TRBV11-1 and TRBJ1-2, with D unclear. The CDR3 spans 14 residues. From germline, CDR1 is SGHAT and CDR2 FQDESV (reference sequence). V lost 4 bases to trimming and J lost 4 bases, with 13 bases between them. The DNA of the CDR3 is TGTGCCAGCAGCTCTCACAGTCCTGGCTATGGCTACACCTTC. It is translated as CASSSHSPGYGYTF.

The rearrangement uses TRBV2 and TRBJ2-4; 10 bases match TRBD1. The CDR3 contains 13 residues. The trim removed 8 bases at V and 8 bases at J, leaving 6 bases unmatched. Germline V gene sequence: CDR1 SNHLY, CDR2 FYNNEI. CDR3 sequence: CASASGQGDIQYF. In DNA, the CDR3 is TGTGCCAGCGCCTCTGGACAGGGGGACATTCAGTACTTC.

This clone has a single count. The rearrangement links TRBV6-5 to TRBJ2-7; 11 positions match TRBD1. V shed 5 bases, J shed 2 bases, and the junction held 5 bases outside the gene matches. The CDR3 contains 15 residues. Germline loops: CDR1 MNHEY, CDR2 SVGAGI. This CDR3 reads CASSLRGQGAYEQYF. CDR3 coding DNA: TGTGCCAGCAGTCTCCGGGGACAGGGGGCCTACGAGCAGTACTTC.

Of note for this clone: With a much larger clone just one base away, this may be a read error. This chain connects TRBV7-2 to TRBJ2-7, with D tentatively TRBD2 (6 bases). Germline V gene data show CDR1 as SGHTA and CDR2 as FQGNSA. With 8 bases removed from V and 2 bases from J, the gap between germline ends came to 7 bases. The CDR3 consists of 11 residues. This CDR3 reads CASGEAYEQYF. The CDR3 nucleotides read TGTGCCAGCGGGGAGGCCTACGAGCAGTACTTC.

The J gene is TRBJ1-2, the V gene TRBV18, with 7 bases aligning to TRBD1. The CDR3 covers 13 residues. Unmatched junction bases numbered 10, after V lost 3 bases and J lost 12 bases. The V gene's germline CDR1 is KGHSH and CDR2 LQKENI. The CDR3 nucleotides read TGTGCCAGCTCACCCTATCGACAGGGTTCCAACACCTTC. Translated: CASSPYRQGSNTF.

DNA of the CDR3: TGTGCCAGCAGTTGGCAGGGGTCGATCGGGGAGCTGTTTTTT. Its translation: CASSWQGSIGELFF. The rearrangement links TRBV6-5 to TRBJ2-2; TRBD1 is a possible D gene (6 bases). V was cut by 4 bases and J by 7 bases, with 13 bases left in between. The CDR3 is made up of 14 amino acids. From germline, CDR1 is MNHEY and CDR2 SVGAGI.

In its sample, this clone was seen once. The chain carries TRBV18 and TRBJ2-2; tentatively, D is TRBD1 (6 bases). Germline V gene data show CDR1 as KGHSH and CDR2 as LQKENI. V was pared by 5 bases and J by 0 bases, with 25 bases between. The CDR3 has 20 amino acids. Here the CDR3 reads CASSTKAWAGVKANTGELFF. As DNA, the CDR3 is TGTGCCAGCTCAACTAAAGCGTGGGCAGGGGTTAAAGCGAACACCGGGGAGCTGTTTTTT.

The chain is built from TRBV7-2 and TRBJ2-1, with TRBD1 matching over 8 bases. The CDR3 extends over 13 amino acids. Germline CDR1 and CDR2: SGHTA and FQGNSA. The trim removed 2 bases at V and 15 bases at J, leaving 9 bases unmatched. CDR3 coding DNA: TGTGCCAGCAGCTTAAGCCTAAAAGACAGGGGGTTCTTC. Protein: CASSLSLKDRGFF.

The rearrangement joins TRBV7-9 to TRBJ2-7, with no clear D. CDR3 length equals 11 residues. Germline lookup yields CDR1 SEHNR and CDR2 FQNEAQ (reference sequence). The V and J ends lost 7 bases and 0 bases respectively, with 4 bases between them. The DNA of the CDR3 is TGTGCCAGCACCCGCTCCTACGAGCAGTACTTC. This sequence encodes CASTRSYEQYF.

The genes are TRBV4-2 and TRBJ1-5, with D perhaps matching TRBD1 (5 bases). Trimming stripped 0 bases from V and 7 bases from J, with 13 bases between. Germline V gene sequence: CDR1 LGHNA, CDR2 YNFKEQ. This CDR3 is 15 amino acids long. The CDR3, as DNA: TGTGCCAGCAGCCAAGATATAGGGACCGGACAGCCCCAGCATTTT. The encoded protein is CASSQDIGTGQPQHF.

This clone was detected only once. Here the CDR3 DNA reads TGTGCCAGCAGCCCGAATAGGGGGCCCACCTACGAGCAGTACTTC. Its protein is CASSPNRGPTYEQYF. The chain joins TRBV11-2 to TRBJ2-7; 7 nucleotides align to TRBD1. This CDR3 is 15 amino acids long. The junction had 9 bases not matched to a gene; V was cut back by 5 bases and J by 2 bases. Per germline, CDR1 SGHAT and CDR2 FQNNGV.

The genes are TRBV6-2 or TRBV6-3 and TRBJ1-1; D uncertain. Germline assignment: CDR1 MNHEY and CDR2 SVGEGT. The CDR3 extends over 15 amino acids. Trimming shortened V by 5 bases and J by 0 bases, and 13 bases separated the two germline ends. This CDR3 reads CASSRTGSLNTEAFF. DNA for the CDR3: TGTGCCAGCAGTCGGACGGGATCCTTGAACACTGAAGCTTTCTTT.

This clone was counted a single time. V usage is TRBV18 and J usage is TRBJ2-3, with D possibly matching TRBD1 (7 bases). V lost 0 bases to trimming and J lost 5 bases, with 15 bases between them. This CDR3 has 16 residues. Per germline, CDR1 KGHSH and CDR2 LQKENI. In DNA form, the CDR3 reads TGTGCCAGCTCACCACCGGCAGGGGGGATTGGAGATACGCAGTATTTT. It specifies CASSPPAGGIGDTQYF.

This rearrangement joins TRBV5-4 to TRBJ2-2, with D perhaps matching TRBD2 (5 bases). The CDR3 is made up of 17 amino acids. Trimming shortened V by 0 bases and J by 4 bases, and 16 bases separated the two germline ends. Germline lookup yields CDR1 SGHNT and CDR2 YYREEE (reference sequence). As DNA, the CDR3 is TGTGCCAGCAGCTTGGGGATCGAGGAGGCAGGCACCGGGGAGCTGTTTTTT. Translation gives CASSLGIEEAGTGELFF.

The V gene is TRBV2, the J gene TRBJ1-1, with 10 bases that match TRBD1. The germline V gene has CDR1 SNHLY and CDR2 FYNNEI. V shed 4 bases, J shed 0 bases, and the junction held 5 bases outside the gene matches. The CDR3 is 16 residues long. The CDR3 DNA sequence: TGTGCCAGCAGTGGACAGGGGGCAAGAATGAACACTGAAGCTTTCTTT. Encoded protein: CASSGQGARMNTEAFF.

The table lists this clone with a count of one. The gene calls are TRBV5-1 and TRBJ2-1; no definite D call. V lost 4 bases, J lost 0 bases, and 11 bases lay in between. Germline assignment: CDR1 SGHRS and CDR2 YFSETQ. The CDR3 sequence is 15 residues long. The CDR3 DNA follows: TGCGCCAGCAGCCGTGACGAGACCTCCTACAATGAGCAGTTCTTC. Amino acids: CASSRDETSYNEQFF.

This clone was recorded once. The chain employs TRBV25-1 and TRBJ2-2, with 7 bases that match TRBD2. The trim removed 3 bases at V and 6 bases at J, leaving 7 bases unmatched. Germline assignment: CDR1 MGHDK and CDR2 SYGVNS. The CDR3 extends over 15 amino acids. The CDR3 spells CASSDGGSSSGELFF. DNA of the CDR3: TGTGCCAGCAGTGACGGCGGGAGTAGTTCCGGGGAGCTGTTTTTT.

CDR3 nucleotide sequence: TGTGCCAGCAGTTACTTAAAAACAGGCTATGGCTACACCTTC. Residues: CASSYLKTGYGYTF. The chain has TRBV6-5 and TRBJ1-2; maybe TRBD1 (5 bases). The CDR3 spans 14 residues. With 1 base removed from V and 4 bases from J, the gap between germline ends came to 10 bases. Germline-derived CDR1 and CDR2 are MNHEY and SVGAGI.

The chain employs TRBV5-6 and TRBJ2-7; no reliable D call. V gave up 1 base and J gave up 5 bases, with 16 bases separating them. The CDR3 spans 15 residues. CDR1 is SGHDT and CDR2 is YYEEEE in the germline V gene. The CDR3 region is CASSLRPVLGNEQYF. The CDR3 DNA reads TGTGCCAGCAGCTTGAGACCGGTCCTTGGCAACGAGCAGTACTTC.

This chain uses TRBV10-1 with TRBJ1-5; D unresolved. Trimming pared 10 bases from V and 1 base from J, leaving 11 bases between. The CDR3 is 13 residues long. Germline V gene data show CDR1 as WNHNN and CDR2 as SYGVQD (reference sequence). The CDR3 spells CATSFRSNQPQHF. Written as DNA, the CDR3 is TGCGCCACCTCCTTCCGGAGCAATCAGCCCCAGCATTTT.

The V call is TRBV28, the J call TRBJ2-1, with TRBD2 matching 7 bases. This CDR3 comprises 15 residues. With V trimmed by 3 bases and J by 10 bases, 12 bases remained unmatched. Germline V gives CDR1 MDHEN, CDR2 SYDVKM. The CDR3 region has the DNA TGTGCCAGCAGTTTCTCCTGGGGGGGGGTTAGCGAGCAGTTCTTC. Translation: CASSFSWGGVSEQFF.